Presented here are 27 T cell receptor beta chains from one specimen sequenced in a study of Tregs in tolerant kidney transplant recipients (dated 2019 in TCRdb). The library was built by means of the immunoSEQ multiplex PCR assay. What TCRdb holds here is the immuneACCESS table cut down to in-frame rearrangements. Part of the clones is not present; checked against another copy, under half of the missing clones reflect an unresolved V gene, and the others are unexplained. This sample holds tens of thousands of clones; around 83% were observed only once. The ten largest clones represent 3.5% to 5.5% of the sample. Sample: CD4+ T cells from blood. These receptors were collected from a human donor in good health.

V is TRBV18 and J is TRBJ1-2; 9 positions agree with TRBD1. With V trimmed by 6 bases and J by 5 bases, 7 bases remained unmatched. The germline CDR1 and CDR2 sequences are KGHSH and LQKENI. The CDR3 sequence is 14 residues long. The CDR3 DNA reads as TGTGCCAGCTCTCAGGGACAGGGAAAATATGGCTACACCTTC. Protein product: CASSQGQGKYGYTF.

The V gene is TRBV11-3, the J gene TRBJ2-1, with a weak D call TRBD2 (6 bases). Germline CDR1 reads SGHNT; CDR2 reads YENEEA. The CDR3 is 15 amino acids. Between the trimmed V and J ends, which lost 5 bases and 0 bases, there was a span of 11 bases. CDR3 in DNA: TGTGCCAGCAGCCCCCTAGCGAGCTCCTACAATGAGCAGTTCTTC. This encodes CASSPLASSYNEQFF.

The CDR3 reads CASSEIGHYGYTF. The CDR3 nucleotides read TGTGCCAGCAGTGAGATCGGTCACTATGGCTACACCTTC. This chain connects TRBV6-1 to TRBJ1-2; D is ambiguous. Germline V gene sequence: CDR1 MNHNS, CDR2 SASEGT. The CDR3 spans 13 residues. Trimming pared 3 bases from V and 3 bases from J, leaving 8 bases between.

The chain has TRBV10-3 and TRBJ1-4; no firm D call. Trimming took 3 bases from V and 5 from J, leaving 16 bases between them. CDR1 ENHRY and CDR2 SYGVKD come from the germline V gene. The CDR3 is 16 amino acids. In DNA form, the CDR3 reads TGTGCCATCAGTGAAAGTCACCCGGGAGGGAATGAAAAACTGTTTTTT. Its protein is CAISESHPGGNEKLFF.

This chain connects TRBV4-3 to TRBJ1-4, with D perhaps TRBD1 (5 bases). Germline V gene data show CDR1 as LGHNA and CDR2 as YSLEER. The V gene lost 0 bases and the J gene lost 8 bases, with 13 bases spanning the gap. The CDR3 loop spans 15 amino acids. The CDR3 spells CASSQDTGKTEKLFF. In nucleotides, the CDR3 is TGCGCCAGCAGCCAAGACACAGGCAAAACCGAAAAACTGTTTTTT.

This chain links TRBV9 with TRBJ1-5; no clear D. V was cut by 0 bases and J by 4 bases, with 8 bases left in between. The length of the CDR3 is 14 residues. Germline CDR1 SGDLS, CDR2 YYNGEE. The CDR3 loop reads CASSVDGRNQPQHF. For the CDR3, the DNA is TGTGCCAGCAGCGTAGATGGCAGAAATCAGCCCCAGCATTTT.

The chain combines TRBV2 with TRBJ1-1; D is possibly TRBD1 (5 bases). V lost 3 bases and J lost 0, with 8 bases in between. The CDR3 has 14 residues. Germline V gene sequence: CDR1 SNHLY, CDR2 FYNNEI. The CDR3 protein is CASSEHRLNTEAFF. The CDR3 nucleotides read TGTGCCAGCAGTGAGCACAGGTTGAACACTGAAGCTTTCTTT.

The chain is built from TRBV21-1 and TRBJ2-7; TRBD2, the table's D call, lacks a check against the DNA. TRBV21-1 is flagged as a pseudogene. The CDR3 has 15 residues. The CDR3 is CASSKLRGINNEQYF. The CDR3 coding sequence is TGTGCCAGCAGCAAACTCCGGGGAATTAACAACGAGCAGTACTTC.

The gene calls are TRBV7-9 and TRBJ2-3, with 8 bases aligning to TRBD2. Germline trimming cut 9 bases from V and 2 bases from J; bases unmatched to any gene: 7. Germline V lookup: CDR1 SEHNR, CDR2 FQNEAQ (reference sequence). The CDR3 runs 14 residues. For the CDR3, the DNA is TGTGCCAGTCCTGTCGGGAGGGACACAGATACGCAGTATTTT. This translates into CASPVGRDTDTQYF.

This rearrangement joins TRBV4-1 to TRBJ2-5; 7 nucleotides align to TRBD2. Trimming took 1 base from V and 2 from J; bases not matched to a gene: 7. The CDR3 covers 16 residues. The V gene's germline CDR1 is MGHRA and CDR2 YSYEKL. CDR3: CASSQGTSNGQETQYF. CDR3 coding DNA: TGCGCCAGCAGCCAAGGGACTAGTAATGGGCAAGAGACCCAGTACTTC.

This clone is a singleton in its sample. As DNA, the CDR3 is TGCAGTGTCGTGGTAAGGAATGAGCAGTTCTTC. It is translated as CSVVVRNEQFF. The rearrangement links TRBV20-1 to TRBJ2-1; D is uncertain. V was pared by 7 bases and J by 7 bases, with 11 bases between. CDR1 DFQATT and CDR2 SNEGSKA come from the germline V gene (reference sequence). This CDR3 region has 11 residues.

This chain uses TRBV12-5 with TRBJ1-1; 9 positions agree with TRBD1. This CDR3 is built from 14 residues. CDR1 LGHNT and CDR2 FRNRAP come from the germline V gene. Trimming took 7 bases from V and 3 from J; bases not matched to a gene: 6. The DNA for the CDR3 is TGTGCTAGTGCCTTACAGGGGGCTTACACTGAAGCTTTCTTT. Its protein is CASALQGAYTEAFF. The full variable domain, in which reference TRBV12-5 and TRBJ1-1 provide the parts outside the CDR3, is DARVTQTPRHKVTEMGQEVTMRCQPILGHNTVFWYRQTMMQGLELLAYFRNRAPLDDSGMPKDRFSAEMPDATLATLKIQPSEPRDSAVYFCASALQGAYTEAFFGQGTRLTVV.

This chain connects TRBV4-1 to TRBJ2-2; possibly TRBD1 for D (6 bases). The CDR3 has 17 residues. In germline, CDR1 is MGHRA, CDR2 YSYEKL. Trimming took 5 bases from V and 4 from J, leaving 20 bases between them. The CDR3 DNA follows: TGCGCCAGCAGCTTTGAACACGGGACATACTCCACCGGGGAGCTGTTTTTT. It translates to CASSFEHGTYSTGELFF.

The chain is built from TRBV6-1 and TRBJ2-7; tentative D call: TRBD2 (5 bases). The germline gives CDR1 MNHNS, CDR2 SASEGT. Trimming took 7 bases from V and 6 from J, leaving 19 bases between them. The CDR3 is made up of 14 amino acids. CDR3 nucleotides: TGTGCCAGCAAAAGGATTGGAGGAACAATCGAGCAGTACTTC. Translated: CASKRIGGTIEQYF.

This clone showed up just a few times. The chain is built from TRBV7-8 and TRBJ2-7, with D maybe TRBD1 (6 bases). Trimming cost V 2 bases and J 2 bases, with 22 bases left between them. From germline, CDR1 is SGHVS and CDR2 FQNEAQ. The CDR3 runs 18 residues. The CDR3 nucleotides read TGTGCCAGCAGCTTATCAAGGGGAGCTGGGGGCCTGACCTACGAGCAGTACTTC. Its protein product is CASSLSRGAGGLTYEQYF. Complete variable domain (other parts from reference TRBV7-8 and TRBJ2-7): GAGVSQSPRYKVAKRGQDVALRCDPISGHVSLFWYQQALGQGPEFLTYFQNEAQLDKSGLPSDRFFAERPEGSVSTLKIQRTQQEDSAVYLCASSLSRGAGGLTYEQYFGPGTRLTVT.

This chain links TRBV20-1 with TRBJ2-7; TRBD2 might be the D (6 bases). CDR1 DFQATT and CDR2 SNEGSKA come from the germline V gene (reference sequence). The V end lost 7 bases, the J end lost 4 bases, and 11 bases lay between the germline ends. The CDR3 runs to 11 residues. The CDR3 protein is CSGLVEYEQYF. The CDR3 bases are TGCAGTGGACTAGTGGAATACGAGCAGTACTTC.

The chain couples TRBV4-1 to TRBJ1-3; no clear D. The V and J ends lost 0 bases and 3 bases respectively, with 6 bases between them. The germline CDR1 and CDR2 sequences are MGHRA and YSYEKL. The CDR3 consists of 14 residues. CDR3 in DNA: TGCGCCAGCAGCCAAGATAAGGGTGGAAACACCATATATTTT. Encoded protein: CASSQDKGGNTIYF.

The gene calls are TRBV28 and TRBJ2-7; possible D gene TRBD1, 6 bases. Trimming pared 5 bases from V and 2 bases from J, leaving 13 bases between. Germline CDR1 reads MDHEN; CDR2 reads SYDVKM. This CDR3 is 14 amino acids long. The CDR3 DNA sequence: TGTGCCAGCAGTGGGACAATAGAGACCTACGAGCAGTACTTC. Its protein product is CASSGTIETYEQYF.

The gene calls are TRBV2 and TRBJ2-3; maybe TRBD1 (8 bases). This CDR3 comprises 15 residues. Germline CDR1 SNHLY, CDR2 FYNNEI. Deletions cut 1 base from V and 9 bases from J, with 17 bases between. The CDR3 DNA reads as TGTGCCAGCAGTGAAGACAGGGGGGGGAGTTCCACGCAGTATTTT. This translates into CASSEDRGGSSTQYF.

V is TRBV7-2 and J is TRBJ2-2; no definite D call. V lost 2 bases, J lost 1 base, and 5 bases lay in between. The CDR3 sequence is 14 residues long. Germline lookup yields CDR1 SGHTA and CDR2 FQGNSA. CDR3 sequence (DNA): TGTGCCAGCAGCTTACTACAGAACACCGGGGAGCTGTTTTTT. Translation: CASSLLQNTGELFF.

The CDR3 is CASSPPRDGSGHNEQFF. CDR3 nucleotides: TGTGCCAGCTCACCTCCCAGGGACGGGAGCGGCCACAATGAGCAGTTCTTC. The chain recombines TRBV18 with TRBJ2-1, with a tentative D call TRBD2 (6 bases). Trimming removed 3 bases from V and 5 bases from J, with 20 bases in between. This CDR3 comprises 17 residues. The germline V gene encodes CDR1 KGHSH and CDR2 LQKENI.

This chain uses TRBV7-9 with TRBJ2-7; possibly TRBD2 for D (5 bases). The CDR3 runs to 13 residues. V gave up 5 bases and J gave up 8 bases, with 16 bases separating them. CDR1 SEHNR and CDR2 FQNEAQ come from the germline V gene (reference sequence). CDR3 DNA sequence: TGTGCCAGCAGCCAAGAGATCGGAGGCAAGCAGTACTTC. Translating gives CASSQEIGGKQYF.

The sample holds one count of this clone. The V call is TRBV7-3, the J call TRBJ2-2; no definite D call. Germline CDR1 and CDR2: SGHTA and FQGTGA. The CDR3 consists of 16 residues. Trimming removed 0 bases from V and 1 base from J, with 9 bases in between. CDR3 nucleotide sequence: TGTGCCAGCAGCTTAACCCTCCGGCAGAACACCGGGGAGCTGTTTTTT. The encoded protein is CASSLTLRQNTGELFF.

The CDR3 nucleotides are TGTGCCAGCAGCTCCCCGGGGGGTAACTACGAGCAGTACTTC. As protein: CASSSPGGNYEQYF. V usage is TRBV5-4 and J usage is TRBJ2-7; TRBD2 agrees at 7 bases. The CDR3 is made up of 14 amino acids. CDR1 SGHNT and CDR2 YYREEE come from the germline V gene (reference sequence). With V trimmed by 3 bases and J by 3 bases, 6 bases remained unmatched.

The V and J genes are TRBV27 and TRBJ1-2, with D perhaps TRBD1 (5 bases). Between the trimmed V and J ends, which lost 6 bases and 4 bases, there was a span of 15 bases. The germline gives CDR1 MNHEY, CDR2 SMNVEV (reference sequence). The CDR3 contains 14 residues. DNA of the CDR3: TGTGCCAGCAGACCCCCAGGGTTGGCCTATGGCTACACCTTC. Its translation: CASRPPGLAYGYTF.

The chain couples TRBV7-2 to TRBJ2-3; D may correspond to TRBD1 or TRBD2 (5 bases each). This CDR3 has 12 residues. Germline V lookup: CDR1 SGHTA, CDR2 FQGNSA. V was clipped by 4 bases and J by 11 bases, with 13 bases between them. CDR3 sequence (DNA): TGTGCCAGCAGCTCCCCGGGACGACTGCAGTATTTT. This codes for CASSSPGRLQYF. The full variable domain, its missing parts supplied by reference TRBV7-2 and TRBJ2-3, is GAGVSQSPSNKVTEKGKDVELRCDPISGHTALYWYRQSLGQGLEFLIYFQGNSAPDKSGLPSDRFSAERTGGSVSTLTIQRTQQEDSAVYLCASSSPGRLQYFGPGTRLTVL.

This chain uses TRBV6-1 with TRBJ2-7; D is possibly TRBD1 (5 bases). This CDR3 contains 14 residues. V lost 6 bases and J 0 bases, leaving 12 bases between the germline ends. Germline V gene sequence: CDR1 MNHNS, CDR2 SASEGT. The CDR3 region is CASSETVSSYEQYF. CDR3 in DNA: TGTGCCAGCAGCGAGACAGTTTCCTCCTACGAGCAGTACTTC.